The next 30 T cell receptor beta chains were all read from a single sample in a study of PD-1 blockade in mismatch repair-deficient tumors. Generated by immunoSEQ multiplex PCR, the TCRdb table keeps only in-frame clones and is missing some. Of about 22,000 clones in the sample, roughly 86% were seen once. The specimen was peripheral blood, collected 2 weeks after starting pembrolizumab. The source of these receptors is an adult with mismatch repair-deficient cancer.

The gene calls are TRBV9 and TRBJ2-1, with TRBD1 matching over 8 bases. The length of the CDR3 is 15 residues. Germline values: CDR1 SGDLS, CDR2 YYNGEE. V lost 2 bases and J lost 9; bases outside the gene matches: 10. The CDR3 region has the DNA TGTGCCAGCAGCGTGGGGACCGGACAGGGAGGTGAGCAGTTCTTC. Protein: CASSVGTGQGGEQFF. Variable domain in full (rest from reference TRBV9 and TRBJ2-1): DSGVTQTPKHLITATGQRVTLRCSPRSGDLSVYWYQQSLDQGLQFLIQYYNGEERAKGNILERFSAQQFPDLHSELNLSSLELGDSALYFCASSVGTGQGGEQFFGPGTRLTVL.

The chain uses TRBV18 and TRBJ2-7, with a weak D call TRBD2 (5 bases). The length of the CDR3 is 14 residues. CDR1 and CDR2 (germline): KGHSH, LQKENI. Trimming left V 3 bases short and J 1 base short, with 10 bases between. CDR3 coding DNA: TGTGCCAGCTCACCGGGAGTGGGATCCTACGAGCAGTACTTC. Encoded protein: CASSPGVGSYEQYF.

CDR3 in DNA: TGTGCCAGCAGCCAAGGGGGACTAGCGGGAGGGATCACAGATACGCAGTATTTT. Translated: CASSQGGLAGGITDTQYF. This chain uses TRBV4-2 with TRBJ2-3; 16 bases line up with TRBD2. Germline CDR1 and CDR2: LGHNA and YNFKEQ. The V segment lost 1 base and the J segment 2 bases; nucleotides outside the gene matches: 3. This CDR3 has 18 amino acids.

This sequence joins TRBV28 and TRBJ2-1; D is possibly TRBD2 (5 bases). Trimming left V 3 bases short and J 3 bases short, with 12 bases between. The CDR3 has 15 residues. Germline assignment: CDR1 MDHEN and CDR2 SYDVKM. CDR3 loop: CASSLERGNYNEQFF. The CDR3 DNA reads TGTGCCAGCAGTTTGGAGCGAGGGAACTACAATGAGCAGTTCTTC.

The chain recombines TRBV2 with TRBJ2-3, with 8 nucleotides matching TRBD1. V lost 2 bases, J lost 2 bases, and 0 bases stayed unmatched. Germline CDR1 and CDR2: SNHLY and FYNNEI. This CDR3 has 14 amino acids. Here the CDR3 reads CASSEQGATDTQYF. DNA of the CDR3: TGTGCCAGCAGTGAACAGGGGGCCACAGATACGCAGTATTTT.

In its sample, this clone was seen a few times. The chain uses TRBV7-2 and TRBJ2-7, with TRBD2 as a possible D gene (5 bases). Germline V CDR1 and CDR2: SGHTA, FQGNSA. Trimming removed 2 bases from V and 3 bases from J, with 14 bases in between. This CDR3 contains 15 residues. The CDR3 spells CASSLLDWVGYEQYF. The CDR3 region has the DNA TGTGCCAGCAGCTTACTGGACTGGGTGGGCTACGAGCAGTACTTC.

This clone was seen just once. The gene calls are TRBV28 and TRBJ2-7; 11 bases align to TRBD2. The CDR3 runs 15 residues. The J segment lost 1 base and the V segment lost 6 bases, leaving 5 bases of the junction unmatched. Germline V CDR1 and CDR2: MDHEN, SYDVKM. CDR3 DNA: TGTGCCAGCAGCAAGACTAGCGGGGTTTCCTACGAGCAGTACTTC. Translated: CASSKTSGVSYEQYF.

The chain combines TRBV15 with TRBJ2-3, with D unclear. The CDR3 loop spans 14 amino acids. Deletions cut 7 bases from V and 2 bases from J, with 13 bases between. CDR1 is LNHNV, CDR2 YYDKDF, per germline (reference sequence). CDR3 sequence: CATTVGSPTDTQYF. CDR3 nucleotides: TGTGCCACCACTGTAGGATCCCCCACAGATACGCAGTATTTT.

The chain carries TRBV21-1 and TRBJ2-2; the tabulated D call, TRBD2, remains unverified against the DNA. TRBV21-1 is labeled a pseudogene. CDR3 size: 14 residues. The CDR3 DNA reads as TGTGCCAGCAGCAAACTAGCGGGAGCCGGGGAGCTGTTTTTT. Amino acid sequence: CASSKLAGAGELFF.

V usage is TRBV7-3 and J usage is TRBJ2-5, with unresolved D. Trimming removed 1 base from V and 5 bases from J, with 8 bases in between. CDR1 and CDR2 (germline): SGHTA, FQGTGA. The CDR3 loop spans 13 amino acids. The CDR3 region is CASSLNSGETQYF. CDR3 bases: TGTGCCAGCAGCTTAAACAGTGGCGAGACCCAGTACTTC.

The chain employs TRBV19 and TRBJ2-3; possible D gene TRBD1, 6 bases. The length of the CDR3 is 16 residues. V was cut by 5 bases and J by 0 bases, with 15 bases left in between. Germline CDR1 reads LNHDA; CDR2 reads SQIVND (reference sequence). CDR3 DNA: TGTGCCAGTAGTGGTTCGGGACACCCTAGCACAGATACGCAGTATTTT. This gives the protein CASSGSGHPSTDTQYF.

The rearrangement joins TRBV28 to TRBJ1-4; 10 bases match TRBD1. The CDR3 extends over 16 amino acids. The V and J ends lost 4 bases and 7 bases, in that order; junction bases with no gene match: 9. Germline-derived CDR1 and CDR2 are MDHEN and SYDVKM. CDR3 nucleotide sequence: TGTGCCAGCAGTTCCCTGACAGGGGGCATTGGTGAAAAACTGTTTTTT. Its protein product is CASSSLTGGIGEKLFF.

The chain recombines TRBV27 with TRBJ2-1; no reliable D call. The CDR3 covers 14 residues. V lost 0 bases and J lost 6, with 9 bases in between. The V gene's germline CDR1 is MNHEY and CDR2 SMNVEV (reference sequence). CDR3 nucleotides: TGTGCCAGCAGTTTATCGACTTTTGGCAATGAGCAGTTCTTC. Amino acids: CASSLSTFGNEQFF.

The CDR3 sequence: CASSQGTGRDEQYF. As DNA, the CDR3 is TGCGCCAGCAGTCAGGGGACAGGGCGGGACGAGCAGTACTTC. V usage is TRBV4-1 and J usage is TRBJ2-7, with TRBD1 identical over 9 bases. Germline CDR1 and CDR2: MGHRA and YSYEKL. CDR3 size: 14 residues. Trimming removed 6 bases from V and 5 bases from J; junction bases left unmatched: 8.

The chain recombines TRBV11-2 with TRBJ2-5; 8 bases are shared with TRBD2. The CDR3 totals 14 residues. Germline V CDR1 and CDR2: SGHAT, FQNNGV. Trimming removed 0 bases from V and 9 bases from J; junction bases left unmatched: 6. CDR3 protein: CASSLDPGLGAQYF. Here the CDR3 DNA reads TGTGCCAGCAGCTTAGATCCGGGACTAGGGGCCCAGTACTTC.

V is TRBV2 and J is TRBJ2-3; 9 bases fit TRBD2. The V gene's germline CDR1 is SNHLY and CDR2 FYNNEI. Losses at the gene ends were 3 bases for V and 4 bases for J; bases not matched to a gene: 2. The CDR3 length is 14 residues. The CDR3 nucleotides read TGTGCCAGCAGTGACCTAGCGGGACCAGATACGCAGTATTTT. Residues: CASSDLAGPDTQYF.

The V and J genes are TRBV27 and TRBJ2-3; the D is unclear. Trimming stripped 4 bases from V and 2 bases from J, with 10 bases between. The CDR3 contains 14 residues. Germline CDR1 reads MNHEY; CDR2 reads SMNVEV (reference sequence). The chain's CDR3 is CASSWFGSTDTQYF. The DNA of the CDR3 is TGTGCCAGCAGTTGGTTCGGGTCCACAGATACGCAGTATTTT.

This chain connects TRBV15 to TRBJ1-5; D perhaps matches TRBD1 (5 bases). There are 12 residues in the CDR3. From germline, CDR1 is LNHNV and CDR2 YYDKDF (reference sequence). Trimming took 8 bases from V and 7 from J, leaving 12 bases between them. CDR3 loop: CATRRGEQPQHF. CDR3 bases: TGTGCCACCCGGAGGGGTGAACAGCCCCAGCATTTT. Full variable domain (remainder filled in from reference TRBV15 and TRBJ1-5): DAMVIQNPRYQVTQFGKPVTLSCSQTLNHNVMYWYQQKSSQAPKLLFHYYDKDFNNEADTPDNFQSRRPNTSFCFLDIRSPGLGDTAMYLCATRRGEQPQHFGDGTRLSIL.

This chain connects TRBV10-3 to TRBJ2-7, with a tentative D call TRBD2 (6 bases). Trimming removed 1 base at V and 1 base at J, with 14 bases between. Germline lookup yields CDR1 ENHRY and CDR2 SYGVKD. The CDR3 extends over 16 amino acids. In nucleotides, the CDR3 is TGTGCCATCAGTGAGTATCGGGGGATAGGATCCTACGAGCAGTACTTC. This codes for CAISEYRGIGSYEQYF.

The sample holds one count of this clone. This chain joins TRBV5-4 and TRBJ2-3, with 10 bases matching TRBD1. Trimming removed 2 bases from V and 4 bases from J; junction bases left unmatched: 7. There are 16 residues in the CDR3. Germline V gives CDR1 SGHNT, CDR2 YYREEE (reference sequence). The CDR3 sequence is CASSFWTGGSSDTQYF. CDR3 bases: TGTGCCAGCAGCTTCTGGACAGGGGGGTCCTCAGATACGCAGTATTTT.

The chain is built from TRBV9 and TRBJ2-3, with TRBD2 identical over 13 bases. This CDR3 has 17 residues. Germline V gene data show CDR1 as SGDLS and CDR2 as YYNGEE. V shed 0 bases and J 5 bases; nucleotides not matched to a gene: 6. In DNA form, the CDR3 reads TGTGCCAGCAGCGTAGGGACTAGCGGGAGTTTAGAAGATACGCAGTATTTT. It yields the protein CASSVGTSGSLEDTQYF.

V gene TRBV7-3 combines with J gene TRBJ2-7; 10 bases match TRBD1. CDR3 length equals 16 residues. The J segment lost 0 bases and the V segment lost 1 base, leaving 3 bases of the junction unmatched. Germline CDR1 and CDR2: SGHTA and FQGTGA. CDR3 DNA: TGTGCCAGCAGCTTAAGGGGACAGGGGCACTCCTACGAGCAGTACTTC. Amino acid sequence: CASSLRGQGHSYEQYF.

The chain carries TRBV7-2 and TRBJ2-3; D gene unclear. The V and J ends lost 2 bases and 3 bases respectively, with 0 bases between them. This CDR3 region has 11 residues. Germline CDR1 SGHTA, CDR2 FQGNSA. CDR3 residues: CASSLTDTQYF. DNA for the CDR3: TGTGCCAGCAGCTTAACAGATACGCAGTATTTT.

This chain joins TRBV28 and TRBJ1-5; 7 positions agree with TRBD1. The germline gives CDR1 MDHEN, CDR2 SYDVKM. J was trimmed by 6 bases and V by 2 bases; bases with no gene match: 7. The CDR3 loop spans 15 amino acids. The CDR3 DNA sequence: TGTGCCAGCAGTTTAAGGGGGGCAGGGGGTCAGCCCCAGCATTTT. Its translation: CASSLRGAGGQPQHF.

The chain uses TRBV6-6 and TRBJ2-7; no clear D gene. Trimming took 6 bases from V and 6 from J, leaving 12 bases between them. The germline gives CDR1 MNHNY, CDR2 SVGAGI (reference sequence). The CDR3 sequence is 12 residues long. The CDR3: CASSLNLGEQYF. The CDR3, as DNA: TGTGCCAGCAGCCTTAACTTGGGCGAGCAGTACTTC.

The genes are TRBV10-3 and TRBJ2-1; 8 bases match TRBD2. The junction had 8 bases not matched to a gene; V was cut back by 0 bases and J by 10 bases. This CDR3 has 15 amino acids. Germline assignment: CDR1 ENHRY and CDR2 SYGVKD. As DNA, the CDR3 is TGTGCCATCAGTGAGTCGGGAGCGGGAGATATAGAGCAGTTCTTC. It encodes CAISESGAGDIEQFF.

The J gene is TRBJ2-7, the V gene TRBV6-6; 9 bases line up with TRBD1. V lost 2 bases, J lost 4 bases, and 6 bases stayed unmatched. This CDR3 has 15 amino acids. In germline, CDR1 is MNHNY, CDR2 SVGAGI (reference sequence). The CDR3 DNA sequence: TGTGCCAGCAGTTACGAGGGACAGGGTATGTACGAGCAGTACTTC. This codes for CASSYEGQGMYEQYF.

The rearrangement uses TRBV19 and TRBJ2-5; 12 bases map to TRBD2. This CDR3 region has 14 residues. Per the germline V gene, CDR1 is LNHDA and CDR2 is SQIVND (reference sequence). Germline trimming cut 6 bases from V and 4 bases from J; bases unmatched to any gene: 3. In DNA, the CDR3 is TGTGCCAGTAGCGTGACTAGCGGGAGAGAGACCCAGTACTTC. The encoded protein is CASSVTSGRETQYF.

The CDR3 sequence: CASGNPSSYNEQFF. DNA for the CDR3: TGTGCCAGTGGAAACCCCAGCTCCTACAATGAGCAGTTCTTC. V usage is TRBV19 and J usage is TRBJ2-1; D is unclear. The CDR3 is made up of 14 amino acids. The germline gives CDR1 LNHDA, CDR2 SQIVND (reference sequence). Trimming took 8 bases from V and 0 from J, leaving 11 bases between them.

The table lists this clone with a count of one. The CDR3 coding sequence is TGCGCCAGCAGCCCGGGACCGAACACTGAAGCTTTCTTT. It yields the protein CASSPGPNTEAFF. The chain joins TRBV5-1 to TRBJ1-1; weak D call: TRBD1 (5 bases). In germline, CDR1 is SGHRS, CDR2 YFSETQ. V lost 4 bases and J lost 1, with 8 bases in between. This CDR3 region has 13 residues.